The 28 T cell receptor delta chains given below trace back to one sample, sequenced in a study of gamma-delta chains in newborns, infants, children. TCRdb fed the reads to CATT. The data contain more than 750 delta-chain clones, around 1.5% of them singletons. The sequenced material came from blood. The source is a child in good health.

This clone was picked up a small number of times. TCRdb shows a much larger clone's protein in place of this DNA's translation, and the two differ at residue 6, likely through a read error; the protein shown is translated from the DNA. This chain joins TRDV2 and TRDJ1; D not resolved. Germline V CDR1 and CDR2: GEAIGNYY, EKD. The CDR3 is 17 amino acids. V gave up 0 bases and J gave up 0 bases, with 16 bases separating them. The CDR3 coding sequence is TGTGCCTGTGACACCATACATTCCAATATGTACACCGATAAACTCATCTTT. Amino acid sequence: CACDTIHSNMYTDKLIF.

As regards this clone: The protein that TCRdb holds for this DNA derives from a much larger clone and differs from the translated DNA at residue 6, which likely indicates a read error; the protein shown here is translated from the DNA. The chain combines TRDV2 with TRDJ1; no firm D call. CDR1 and CDR2 (germline): GEAIGNYY, EKD. V was clipped by 5 bases and J by 0 bases, with 12 bases between them. This CDR3 is built from 14 residues. The CDR3 reads CACVPTQYTDKLIF. DNA of the CDR3: TGTGCCTGTGTCCCGACCCAGTACACCGATAAACTCATCTTT.

This clone was observed a handful of times. A read error likely explains why the TCRdb protein, taken from a much larger clone, differs from this DNA's translation at residue 12; the protein shown is translated from the DNA. V and J are TRDV2 and TRDJ1; D gene unclear. V was cut by 0 bases and J by 4 bases, with 20 bases left in between. CDR3 length equals 17 residues. Germline CDR1 reads GEAIGNYY; CDR2 reads EKD. The CDR3 DNA reads TGTGCCTGTGACACCGTAAGCTCTAAGAGGGAGGGCGATAAACTCATCTTT. Translated, it gives CACDTVSSKREGDKLIF.

This CDR3 is CACDLLGGHSSWDTRQMFF. The CDR3 nucleotides read TGTGCCTGTGACTTACTGGGGGGACACAGCTCCTGGGACACCCGACAGATGTTTTTC. The gene calls are TRDV2 and TRDJ3, with 8 bases lining up with TRDD3. Germline CDR1 is GEAIGNYY and CDR2 is EKD. The CDR3 covers 19 residues. J lost 0 bases, V lost 3 bases, and 9 bases had no gene match.

As for this clone: Since a far larger clone is one base different, this is likely a read error. This sample also contains other DNA sequences that code for the same CDR3. The chain uses TRDV2 and TRDJ1; 12 bases fit TRDD3. The germline V gene has CDR1 GEAIGNYY and CDR2 EKD. The CDR3 has 17 residues. Written as DNA, the CDR3 is TGTGCCTCCACAAAGGCCTACTGGGGGATACTGGCCGACAAACTCATCTTT. Its translation: CASTKAYWGILADKLIF.

This clone was picked up a small number of times. The chain employs TRDV2 and TRDJ1, with 12 bases fitting TRDD3. The germline gives CDR1 GEAIGNYY, CDR2 EKD. Trimming at V came to 0 bases and at J to 1 base, leaving 14 bases not matched to a gene. The CDR3 is 20 amino acids. In nucleotides, the CDR3 is TGTGCCTGTGACACCATGGGTTCTGGGGGATACGGCGCGTCCACCGATAAACTCATCTTT. As protein: CACDTMGSGGYGASTDKLIF.

This clone turned up a few times. This DNA's translation and the protein TCRdb lists, from a much larger clone, do not match at residue 8, likely due to a read error; the protein shown is translated from the DNA. This sequence joins TRDV1 and TRDJ1; tentatively, D is TRDD3 (6 bases). The CDR3 length is 19 residues. The germline CDR1 and CDR2 sequences are TSWWSYY and QGS. V gave up 1 base and J gave up 3 bases, with 24 bases separating them. This chain's CDR3 is CALGEPPRLGTTGSDKLIF. CDR3 sequence (DNA): TGTGCTCTTGGGGAACCACCCCGCCTTGGCACTACTGGGTCCGATAAACTCATCTTT.

The table lists this clone with a few counts. TCRdb lists the protein of a much larger clone for this DNA, which differs at residue 3, so this is likely a read error; the protein given here is translated from the DNA itself. V is TRDV1 and J is TRDJ1; TRDD3 matches at 7 bases. The CDR3 consists of 18 residues. V gave up 10 bases and J gave up 2 bases; unmatched junction bases: 22. CDR1 is TSWWSYY and CDR2 is QGS in the germline V gene. CDR3 region: CAPPRRARLGRGTDKLIF. CDR3 DNA: TGTGCTCCGCCCCGAAGGGCCAGACTGGGGAGGGGGACCGATAAACTCATCTTT.

This clone was picked up a small number of times. A far larger clone is only one base removed, so a read error is likely. The chain uses TRDV2 and TRDJ3; 8 bases align to TRDD3. The CDR3 sequence is 19 residues long. The germline gives CDR1 GEAIGNYY, CDR2 EKD. CDR3 region: CACDTVWGTSSWGTRQMFF. In nucleotides, the CDR3 is TGTGCCTGTGACACCGTCTGGGGGACCAGCTCCTGGGGCACCCGACAGATGTTTTTC.

For this clone: One base away lies a much larger clone, so this may be a sequencing read error. This sample also contains other DNA sequences that code for the same CDR3. The V and J genes are TRDV1 and TRDJ1, with a possible D match to TRDD2 (9 bases). Germline V gene data show CDR1 as TSWWSYY and CDR2 as QGS. This CDR3 has 24 amino acids. Here the CDR3 reads CALGEGWGFAFLRLLGVKYDKLIF. In nucleotides, the CDR3 is TGTGCCCTTGGAGAAGGTTGGGGTTTTGCCTTCCTACGTTTACTGGGGGTAAAATACGATAAACTCATCTTT.

This clone was recorded a few times. TCRdb lists the protein of a much larger clone for this DNA, which differs at residue 16, so this is likely a read error; the protein given here is translated from the DNA itself. The rearrangement uses TRDV2 and TRDJ2; 13 nucleotides line up with TRDD3. The CDR3 is 18 amino acids. CDR1 is GEAIGNYY, CDR2 EKD, per germline. The CDR3 region is CACDTVQLGDTPTAQPFF. For the CDR3, the DNA is TGTGCCTGTGACACCGTCCAACTGGGGGATACGCCGACAGCACAACCCTTCTTT.

For this clone: The protein held in TCRdb is that of a much larger clone and does not match this DNA's translation at residue 3, likely because of a read error; the protein shown is translated from the DNA. The chain uses TRDV2 and TRDJ3; 9 bases are a match to TRDD3. The germline V gene has CDR1 GEAIGNYY and CDR2 EKD. The CDR3 totals 18 residues. CDR3 sequence: CARDTGDTRSWDTRQMFF. As DNA, the CDR3 is TGTGCCCGTGACACCGGGGATACGAGGTCCTGGGACACCCGACAGATGTTTTTC.

As to this clone: A read error is the likely source, as a far larger clone sits one nucleotide away. Distinct nucleotide sequences in the sample also encode this CDR3. This chain links TRDV1 with TRDJ1; 10 bases match TRDD3. CDR1 and CDR2 from the germline V gene are TSWWSYY and QGS. The CDR3 loop spans 16 amino acids. The CDR3 nucleotides are TGTGCTCTTGGGGACTCCCGAGGGGGGGATACGGATAAGCTCATCTTT. Protein: CALGDSRGGDTDKLIF.

This chain joins TRDV2 and TRDJ1, with D perhaps matching TRDD3 (5 bases). Deletions cut 0 bases from V and 5 bases from J, with 21 bases between. Germline loops: CDR1 GEAIGNYY, CDR2 EKD. The CDR3 spans 17 residues. The CDR3 nucleotides are TGTGCCTGTGACACCGTCGGGGGTTTCCCACGCGGGGATAAACTCATCTTT. Translation gives CACDTVGGFPRGDKLIF.

Comments on this clone: The protein TCRdb gives is from a much larger clone and does not agree with this DNA's translation at residue 6, likely a read error; the protein shown here comes from the DNA. In nucleotides, the CDR3 is TGTGCCTGTGACACCGCAAGCTCTAAGAGGGAGGACGATAAACTCATCTTT. Its protein product is CACDTASSKREDDKLIF. The V call is TRDV2, the J call TRDJ1; D is undetermined. Germline V lookup: CDR1 GEAIGNYY, CDR2 EKD. This CDR3 is 17 amino acids long. The V gene lost 0 bases and the J gene lost 4 bases, with 20 bases spanning the gap.

As regards this clone: The mismatch at residue 3 between this DNA's translation and the TCRdb protein of a much larger clone likely reflects a read error; the protein shown is translated from the DNA. The chain links TRDV2 to TRDJ1; 12 positions agree with TRDD3. Germline values: CDR1 GEAIGNYY, CDR2 EKD. V lost 9 bases, J lost 3 bases, and 16 bases stayed unmatched. This CDR3 is built from 17 residues. The CDR3 DNA reads TGTGCCACCACAAAGGCCTACTGGGGGATACTGGCCGATAAACTCATCTTT. It specifies CATTKAYWGILADKLIF.

This clone was picked up a small number of times. This DNA's translation and the protein TCRdb lists, from a much larger clone, do not match at residue 5, likely due to a read error; the protein shown is translated from the DNA. The CDR3 DNA reads TGTGCTCTTGGGGTCTCCCGAGGGGGGGATACGGATAAACTCATCTTT. It codes for CALGVSRGGDTDKLIF. This chain connects TRDV1 to TRDJ1; 10 bases are a match to TRDD3. J lost 5 bases, V lost 4 bases, and 10 bases had no gene match. The CDR3 consists of 16 residues. CDR1 and CDR2 from the germline V gene are TSWWSYY and QGS.

This clone was picked up a small number of times. A far larger clone is off by one base, so a read error is likely. The rearrangement uses TRDV2 and TRDJ1; D gene uncertain. This CDR3 comprises 17 residues. CDR1 GEAIGNYY and CDR2 EKD come from the germline V gene. CDR3 protein: CACDTVHSNMYTDELIF. Written as DNA, the CDR3 is TGTGCCTGTGACACCGTACATTCCAATATGTACACCGATGAACTCATCTTT.

This clone has just a few counts. Only one base separates this from a far larger clonotype, so it likely reflects a read error. This sample also contains other DNA sequences that code for the same CDR3. This rearrangement joins TRDV2 to TRDJ1, with a tentative D call TRDD3 (6 bases). Looked up from germline, CDR1 is GEAIGNYY and CDR2 is EKD. The CDR3 is made up of 17 amino acids. The CDR3 region has the DNA TGTGCCTGCGACACCGTCGAGGGGATGATGAGAACCGATAAACTCATCTTT. Encoded protein: CACDTVEGMMRTDKLIF.

Sample share makes this clone hyperexpanded. The same CDR3 also results from other DNA sequences found in this sample. The V gene is TRDV2, the J gene TRDJ1; TRDD3 is a possible D gene (6 bases). CDR1 and CDR2 from the germline V gene are GEAIGNYY and EKD. The CDR3 runs to 13 residues. The V and J ends lost 3 bases and 10 bases respectively, with 17 bases between them. In DNA, the CDR3 is TGTGCCTGTGACGCGTTGGGGGCCTCCGGACTCATCTTT. Protein product: CACDALGASGLIF.

The rearrangement uses TRDV2 and TRDJ3; TRDD3 is a possible D gene (6 bases). The ends were cut back, 5 bases at V and 0 bases at J, with 7 bases in the middle. Germline CDR1 reads GEAIGNYY; CDR2 reads EKD. The length of the CDR3 is 15 residues. The CDR3 sequence: CACGGSSWDTRQMFF. CDR3 DNA sequence: TGTGCCTGTGGGGGGAGCTCCTGGGACACCCGACAGATGTTTTTC.

As for this clone: The protein that TCRdb holds for this DNA derives from a much larger clone and differs from the translated DNA at residue 6, which likely indicates a read error; the protein shown here is translated from the DNA. CDR3 sequence reads: CACDLMGDHTDKLIF. CDR3 DNA: TGTGCCTGTGACCTAATGGGGGACCACACCGATAAACTCATCTTT. The gene calls are TRDV2 and TRDJ1; 7 bases map to TRDD3. V was pared by 3 bases and J by 0 bases, with 6 bases of the junction left unmatched. The CDR3 length is 15 residues. Looked up from germline, CDR1 is GEAIGNYY and CDR2 is EKD.

Remarks on this clone: Only one base separates this from a far larger clonotype, so it likely reflects a read error. The chain couples TRDV2 to TRDJ1; 11 bases fit TRDD3. V trimming: 1 base; J trimming: 1 base; junction bases outside the gene matches: 16. CDR3 length: 20 amino acids. The germline V gene has CDR1 GEAIGNYY and CDR2 EKD. CDR3 coding DNA: TGTGCCTGTGACACTCCTACCCGTGGGGGATACGCAGGGTGCACCGATAAACTCATCTTT. Encoded protein: CACDTPTRGGYAGCTDKLIF.

On this clone itself: One base separates it from a far larger clone, so it is likely a read error. Other DNA sequences of this sample code for an identical CDR3. The rearrangement joins TRDV2 to TRDJ1; TRDD3 agrees at 11 bases. CDR1 and CDR2 (germline): GEAIGNYY, EKD. The CDR3 is made up of 15 amino acids. The CDR3 nucleotides read TGTGCCTGCGACACCGTGGGGGATACGACCGATAAACTCATCTTT. Protein product: CACDTVGDTTDKLIF.

This clone came up a few times. A read error is likely here: a far larger clone is one base away. This rearrangement joins TRDV2 to TRDJ1, with 7 bases fitting TRDD3. CDR3 size: 17 residues. CDR1 GEAIGNYY and CDR2 EKD come from the germline V gene. Unmatched junction bases numbered 12, after V lost 0 bases and J lost 3 bases. Written as DNA, the CDR3 is TGTGCCTGTGACACCGTGGCTGGGGGCGCGGGGCCCGATAAACTCATCTTT. Protein: CACDTVAGGAGPDKLIF.

A remark on this clone: This may arise from a read error, as a much more abundant clone is one base away. The same CDR3 can be traced to other DNA sequences in this sample. The chain has TRDV1 and TRDJ1; the D gene is possibly TRDD3 (6 bases). The V end lost 3 bases, the J end lost 3 bases, and 26 bases lay between the germline ends. This CDR3 has 19 amino acids. Germline lookup yields CDR1 TSWWSYY and CDR2 QGS. CDR3 protein: CALGEPPHLGTTGSDKLIF. CDR3 nucleotides: TGTGCTCTTGGGGAGCCACCCCACCTTGGCACTACTGGGTCCGATAAACTCATCTTT.

This clone ranks as large (0.1 to 1%). Other DNA sequences from this sample encode an identical CDR3 as well. The rearrangement uses TRDV1 and TRDJ1; D is unclear. Trimming shortened V by 0 bases and J by 3 bases, and 11 bases separated the two germline ends. Germline lookup yields CDR1 TSWWSYY and CDR2 QGS. CDR3 length equals 15 residues. CDR3: CALGELRRYSDKLIF. As DNA, the CDR3 is TGTGCTCTTGGGGAACTAAGACGTTACTCCGATAAACTCATCTTT.

This clone was observed a few times. TCRdb attributes to this sequence the protein of a much larger clone, which differs from the DNA translation at residue 15; a read error is likely, and the protein displayed is translated from the DNA. The V and J genes are TRDV2 and TRDJ1; 12 nucleotides align to TRDD3. Germline loops: CDR1 GEAIGNYY, CDR2 EKD. The CDR3 length is 17 residues. The CDR3 is CASTKAYWGILADKPIF. The CDR3 region has the DNA TGTGCCTCCACAAAGGCCTACTGGGGGATACTGGCCGATAAACCCATCTTT.